The T cell receptor beta chain described here comes from a study of cytomegalovirus exposure and HLA in healthy donors. About the study: The early release's HLA-typed donors yielded roughly 85 million unique TCRs. The study's findings and limits: Sequencing depth roughly uniform across donors was assumed in presence/absence analyses. Researchers reportedly found TCR beta sequences accurately predicted most subjects' HLA-A and HLA-B alleles. One later analysis reportedly identified an Asian-associated ancestry cluster that showed fewer N-insertions than the roughly 600-donor mean.

A remark on this clone: The antigen remains unidentified.

A multiplex PCR was run with 60 Vbeta primers and 13 Jbeta primers. The table came from immunoSEQ multiplex PCR; TCRdb's copy has only in-frame clones and leaves some out. The profile shows about 170,000 clones, 75% to 85% of them singletons. CDR3 length: 16 amino acids. The germline gives CDR1 SGDLS, CDR2 YYNGEE. The V end was cut by 3 bases, the J end by 0 bases, with 13 bases between. This receptor was identified in a woman aged 45-65 years in good health and CMV-seronegative. The material sequenced was PBMCs. The chain has TRBV9 and TRBJ2-1, with D possibly being TRBD2 (5 bases). The CDR3 sequence is CASSGPQRSSYNEQFF. Here the CDR3 DNA reads TGTGCCAGCAGCGGCCCCCAGCGGAGCTCCTACAATGAGCAGTTCTTC.